Here is one T cell receptor beta chain with its context. The antigen is undetermined. Anyone with autoimmune disease history or systemic immunosuppression was excluded. Generated by immunoSEQ multiplex PCR, the TCRdb table keeps only in-frame clones and is missing some. Of tens of thousands of clones in the sample, approximately 88% were seen once. The data stem from a study of OX40 agonist ivuxolimab in advanced cancers. Whole-study results and caveats: Doses of 0.1 to 3.0 mg/kg were accompanied by clonal expansion of CD4+ and CD8+ blood T cells by week 6. Partial responders treated at 0.1-3.0 mg/kg exhibited clonal expansion among the lowest measured. CD4+ T cells averaged fewer expanded clones than CD8+ T cells.

This CDR3 is 13 amino acids long. The V gene's germline CDR1 is SGHRS and CDR2 YFSETQ. Trimming left V 0 bases short and J 5 bases short, with 9 bases between. Sequences were derived from CD4+ or CD8+ T cells sorted from blood, sampled in a trial of the OX40 agonist ivuxolimab. The receptor was derived from an adult with an advanced solid tumor such as melanoma, head and neck, liver or kidney cancer. V gene TRBV5-1 combines with J gene TRBJ2-7; D gene unclear. The CDR3, as DNA: TGCGCCAGCAGCTTGGTGGGGTTCGACGAGCAGTACTTC. Protein product: CASSLVGFDEQYF.